The TCR beta chain under discussion was sequenced for a study of T cell responses to AZD1222 COVID-19 vaccine. Looked up from germline, CDR1 is MDHEN and CDR2 is SYDVKM. Trimming cost V 6 bases and J 9 bases; bases outside gene matches: 11. The CDR3 is made up of 15 amino acids. Findings of the study overall: The sample set comprised mostly white British donors with more females, and clonal diversity was possibly underestimated. Repertoire sampling was restricted to post-peak T cell response timepoints. Reports indicate that nearly half of spike-specific TCRs are directed at unmutated variant regions. Rises in breadth and depth of Spike-specific TCRs came after two AZD1222 doses.

The table lists this clone with a few counts. The target antigen is unknown. TCRdb's copy holds only in-frame clones and misses some; the assay was immunoSEQ multiplex PCR. The table has 150,000 or so clones, roughly nine tenths seen once; the top ten hold around 5%. The receptor was isolated from an adult in good health. This sequence joins TRBV28 and TRBJ2-1; TRBD2 matches at 10 bases. This specimen was peripheral blood, taken on day 0 of AZD1222 vaccination. CDR3 sequence: CASSSVASGRGEQFF. The CDR3 DNA is TGTGCCAGCAGCTCGGTAGCTAGCGGGAGAGGTGAGCAGTTCTTC.